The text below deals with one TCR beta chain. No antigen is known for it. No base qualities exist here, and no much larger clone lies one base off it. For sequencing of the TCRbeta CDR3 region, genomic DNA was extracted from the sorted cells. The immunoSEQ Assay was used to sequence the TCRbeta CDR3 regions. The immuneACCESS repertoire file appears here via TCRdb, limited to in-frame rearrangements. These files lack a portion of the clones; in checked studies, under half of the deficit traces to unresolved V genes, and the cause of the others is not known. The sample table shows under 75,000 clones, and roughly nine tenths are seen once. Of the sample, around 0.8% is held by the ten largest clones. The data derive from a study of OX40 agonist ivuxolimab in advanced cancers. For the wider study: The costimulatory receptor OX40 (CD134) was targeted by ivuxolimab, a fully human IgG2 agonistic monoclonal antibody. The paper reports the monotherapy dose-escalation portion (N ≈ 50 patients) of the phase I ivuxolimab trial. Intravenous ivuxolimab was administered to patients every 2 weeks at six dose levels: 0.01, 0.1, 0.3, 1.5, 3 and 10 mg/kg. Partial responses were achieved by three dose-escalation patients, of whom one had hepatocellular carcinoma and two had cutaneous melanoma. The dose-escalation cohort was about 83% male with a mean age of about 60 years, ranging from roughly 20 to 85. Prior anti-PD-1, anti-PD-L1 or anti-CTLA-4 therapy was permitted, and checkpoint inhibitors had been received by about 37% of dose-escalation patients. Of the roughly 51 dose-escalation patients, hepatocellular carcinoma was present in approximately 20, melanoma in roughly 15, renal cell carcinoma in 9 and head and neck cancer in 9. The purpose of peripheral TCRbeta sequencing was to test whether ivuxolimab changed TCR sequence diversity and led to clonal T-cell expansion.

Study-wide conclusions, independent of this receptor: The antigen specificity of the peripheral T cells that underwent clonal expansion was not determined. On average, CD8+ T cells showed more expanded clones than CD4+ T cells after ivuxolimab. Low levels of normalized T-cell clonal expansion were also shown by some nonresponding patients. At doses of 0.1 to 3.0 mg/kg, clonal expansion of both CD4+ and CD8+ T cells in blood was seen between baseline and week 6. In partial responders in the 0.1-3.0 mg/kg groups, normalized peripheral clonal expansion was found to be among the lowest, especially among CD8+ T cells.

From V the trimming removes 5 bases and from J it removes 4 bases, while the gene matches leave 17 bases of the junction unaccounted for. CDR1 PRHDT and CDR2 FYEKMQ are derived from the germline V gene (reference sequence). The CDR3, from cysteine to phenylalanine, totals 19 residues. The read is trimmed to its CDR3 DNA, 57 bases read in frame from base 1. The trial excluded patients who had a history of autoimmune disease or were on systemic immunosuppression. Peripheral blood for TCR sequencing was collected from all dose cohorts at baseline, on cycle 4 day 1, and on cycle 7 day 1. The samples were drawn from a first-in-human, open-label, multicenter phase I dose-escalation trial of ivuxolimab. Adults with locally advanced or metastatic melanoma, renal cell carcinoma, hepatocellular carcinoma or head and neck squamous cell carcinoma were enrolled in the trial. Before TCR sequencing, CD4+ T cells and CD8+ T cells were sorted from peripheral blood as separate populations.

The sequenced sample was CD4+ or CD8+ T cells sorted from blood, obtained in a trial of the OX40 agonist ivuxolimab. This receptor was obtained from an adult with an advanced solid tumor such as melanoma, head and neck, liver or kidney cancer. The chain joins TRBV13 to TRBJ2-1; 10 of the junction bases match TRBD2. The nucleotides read TGTGCCAGCAGCCTCCTGACCGATACTAGCGGGGTGGAATACAATGAGCAGTTCTTC. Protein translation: CASSLLTDTSGVEYNEQFF.